This T cell receptor (beta chain) is from a study of radiation and T cells in renal cell carcinoma. On the study more broadly: Nephrectomy followed 15 Gy stereotactic body radiation by 4 weeks.

Time point specified: blood 2 weeks post-SBRT. Regarding treatment: 15 Gy SBRT to primary tumor, nephrectomy 4 weeks later. Radiation-treated patients gave blood at baseline, week 2 and week 4. Clear cell pathology was present in this patient's renal cell carcinoma. TCRdb keeps only in-frame clones here, not all; method: immunoSEQ multiplex PCR. The sample lists roughly 130,000 clones, more than 70% occurring once. Looked up from germline, CDR1 is MNHNS and CDR2 is SASEGT. CDR3 length: 12 amino acids. The V and J ends lost 9 bases and 2 bases respectively, with 9 bases between them. This material consisted of blood, taken from a patient whose treatment included radiotherapy and nephrectomy. This TCR was sampled from a woman aged 65 to 85 with renal cell carcinoma. V is TRBV6-1 and J is TRBJ2-3; the D gene is possibly TRBD2 (5 bases). The CDR3 region has the DNA TGTGCCAGTTCGAGGGCCACAGATACGCAGTATTTT. This codes for CASSRATDTQYF.